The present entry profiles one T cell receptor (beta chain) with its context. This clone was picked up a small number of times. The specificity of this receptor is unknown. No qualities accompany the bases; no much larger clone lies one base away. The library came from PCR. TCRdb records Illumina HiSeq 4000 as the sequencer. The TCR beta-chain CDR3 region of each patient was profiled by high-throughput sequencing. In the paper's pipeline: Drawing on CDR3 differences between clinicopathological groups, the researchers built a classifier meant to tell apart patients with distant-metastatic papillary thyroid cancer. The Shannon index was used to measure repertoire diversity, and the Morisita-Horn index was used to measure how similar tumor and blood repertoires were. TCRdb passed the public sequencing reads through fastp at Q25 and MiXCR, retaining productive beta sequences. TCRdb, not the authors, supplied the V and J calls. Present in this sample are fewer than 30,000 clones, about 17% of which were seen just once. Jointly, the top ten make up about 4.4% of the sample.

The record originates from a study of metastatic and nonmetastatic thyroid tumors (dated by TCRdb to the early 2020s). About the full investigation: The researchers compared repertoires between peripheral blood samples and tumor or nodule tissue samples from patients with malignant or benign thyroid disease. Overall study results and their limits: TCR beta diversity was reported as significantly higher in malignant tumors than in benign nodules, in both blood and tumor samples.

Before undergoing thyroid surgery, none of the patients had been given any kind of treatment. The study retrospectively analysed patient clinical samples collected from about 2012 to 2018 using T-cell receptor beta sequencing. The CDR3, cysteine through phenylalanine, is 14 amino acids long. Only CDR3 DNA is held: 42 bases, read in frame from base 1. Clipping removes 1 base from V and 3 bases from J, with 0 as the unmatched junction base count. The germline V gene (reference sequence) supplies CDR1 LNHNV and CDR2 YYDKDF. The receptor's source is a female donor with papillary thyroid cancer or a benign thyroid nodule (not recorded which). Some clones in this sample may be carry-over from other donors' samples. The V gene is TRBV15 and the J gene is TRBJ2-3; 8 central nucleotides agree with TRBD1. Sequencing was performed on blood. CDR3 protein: CATSRGQGTDTQYF. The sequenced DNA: TGTGCCACCAGCAGAGGACAGGGGACAGATACGCAGTATTTT.